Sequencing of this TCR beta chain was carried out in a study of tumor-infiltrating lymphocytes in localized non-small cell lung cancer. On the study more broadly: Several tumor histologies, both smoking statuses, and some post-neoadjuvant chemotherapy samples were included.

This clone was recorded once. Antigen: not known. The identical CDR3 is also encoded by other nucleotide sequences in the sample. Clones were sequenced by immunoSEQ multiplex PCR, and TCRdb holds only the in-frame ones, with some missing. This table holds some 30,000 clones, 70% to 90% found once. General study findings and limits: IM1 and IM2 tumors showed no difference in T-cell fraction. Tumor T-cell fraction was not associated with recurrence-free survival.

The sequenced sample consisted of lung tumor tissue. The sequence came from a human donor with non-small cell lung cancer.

The CDR3: CASSFGSSNQPQHF. The CDR3 DNA is TGTGCCAGCAGCTTCGGTAGTAGCAATCAGCCCCAGCATTTT. The rearrangement joins TRBV5-8 to TRBJ1-5; D gene unclear. Looked up from germline, CDR1 is SGHTS and CDR2 is YDEGEE. V was clipped by 2 bases and J by 0 bases, with 6 bases between them. This CDR3 region has 14 residues.